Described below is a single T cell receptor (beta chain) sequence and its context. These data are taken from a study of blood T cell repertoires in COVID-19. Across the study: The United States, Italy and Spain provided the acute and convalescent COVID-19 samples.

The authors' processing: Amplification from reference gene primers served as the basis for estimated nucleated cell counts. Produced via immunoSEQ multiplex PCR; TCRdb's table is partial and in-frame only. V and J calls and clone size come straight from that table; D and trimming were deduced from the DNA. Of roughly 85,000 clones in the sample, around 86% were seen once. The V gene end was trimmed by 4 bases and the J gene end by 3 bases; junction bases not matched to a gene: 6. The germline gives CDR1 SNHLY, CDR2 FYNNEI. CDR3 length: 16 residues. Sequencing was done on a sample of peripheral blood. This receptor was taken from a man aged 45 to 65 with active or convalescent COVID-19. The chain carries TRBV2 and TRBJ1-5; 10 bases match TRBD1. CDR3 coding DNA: TGTGCCAGCAGTGGGGAGGGACAGGGGTCCAATCAGCCCCAGCATTTT. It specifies CASSGEGQGSNQPQHF.